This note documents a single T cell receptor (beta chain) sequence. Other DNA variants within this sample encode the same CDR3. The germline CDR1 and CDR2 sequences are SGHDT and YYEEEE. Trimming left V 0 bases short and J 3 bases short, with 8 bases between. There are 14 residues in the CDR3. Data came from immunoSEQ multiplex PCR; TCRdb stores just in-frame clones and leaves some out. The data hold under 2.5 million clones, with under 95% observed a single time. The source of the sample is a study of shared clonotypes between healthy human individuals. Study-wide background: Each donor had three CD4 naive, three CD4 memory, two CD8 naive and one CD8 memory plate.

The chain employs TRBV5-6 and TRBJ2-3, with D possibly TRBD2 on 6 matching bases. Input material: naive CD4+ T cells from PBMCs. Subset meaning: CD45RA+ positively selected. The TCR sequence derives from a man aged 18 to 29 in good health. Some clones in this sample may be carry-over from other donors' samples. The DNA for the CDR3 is TGTGCCAGCAGCTTGGGGGCGGGAACAGATACGCAGTATTTT. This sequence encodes CASSLGAGTDTQYF.